This T cell receptor beta chain was identified during a study of cytomegalovirus exposure and HLA in healthy donors. Study results and limitations: Within a later analysis, the majority of CMV-associated TCR beta chains appeared HLA-restricted.

Germline V gene sequence: CDR1 SGHRS, CDR2 YFSETQ. With V trimmed by 4 bases and J by 5 bases, 3 bases remained unmatched. The CDR3 spans 14 residues. Worth noting for this clone: Its specificity is unknown.

Vbeta (60) and Jbeta (13) primers were used in the PCR. Sequencing used immunoSEQ multiplex PCR; TCRdb keeps in-frame clones, though not all of them. The data show 130,000 or so clones, with 65% to 90% seen just once and about 2.4% held by the top ten. Sequences were obtained from PBMCs. V is TRBV5-1 and J is TRBJ1-5; 10 bases align to TRBD1. This TCR was recovered from a woman aged 40 to 50 in good health and CMV-seronegative. This chain's CDR3 is CASSRTGGDQPQHF. In nucleotides, the CDR3 is TGCGCCAGCAGCCGGACAGGGGGGGATCAGCCCCAGCATTTT.